This is a list of T cell receptor beta chains from one sample in a study of blood T cell repertoires in COVID-19. The repertoire was sequenced with immunoSEQ multiplex PCR; TCRdb's copy has only in-frame clones and lacks some. The sample consists of around 310,000 clones, around 90% of them appearing once. The sequenced material came from PBMCs or T cells enriched from blood (not recorded which). The receptor set was obtained from a man aged 25 to 45 who had recovered from COVID-19. Each CDR3 is given with its conserved first and last residue. The D gene is left open where the match is weak. The size field is filled for only some rows; it gives once, few, many or a size class.

14,TRBJ2-4,-,once,TRBV10-3,CAISVGGAWDIQYF,TGTGCCATCAGTGTCGGTGGGGCGTGGGACATTCAGTACTTC
14,TRBJ1-5,-,-,TRBV25-1,CASSERYSNQPQHF,TGTGCCAGCAGTGAACGGTATAGCAATCAGCCCCAGCATTTT
15,TRBJ1-2,TRBD1,-,TRBV23-1,CASSQPRQGGYGYTF,TGCGCCAGCAGTCAACCCCGACAGGGTGGCTATGGCTACACCTTC
16,TRBJ1-3,TRBD1,-,TRBV14,CASSQVWRQGGNTIYF,TGTGCCAGCAGCCAAGTTTGGCGACAGGGTGGAAACACCATATATTTT
14,TRBJ1-5,-,-,TRBV7-2,CASSLQGGNQPQHF,TGTGCCAGCAGCTTACAGGGAGGAAATCAGCCCCAGCATTTT
16,TRBJ2-1,TRBD2,-,TRBV18,CASSPWDYQSYNEQFF,TGTGCCAGCTCACCTTGGGACTACCAATCCTACAATGAGCAGTTCTTC
14,TRBJ1-5,TRBD1,once,TRBV28,CASSLSGGFQPQHF,TGTGCCAGCAGTTTATCAGGGGGCTTCCAGCCCCAGCATTTT
16,TRBJ2-5,-,-,TRBV24-1,CATSDPTAGGRETQYF,TGTGCCACCAGTGACCCGACAGCCGGGGGAAGAGAGACCCAGTACTTC
14,TRBJ1-5,-,-,TRBV7-2,CASSLGGGNQPQHF,TGTGCCAGCAGCTTAGGGGGGGGGAATCAGCCCCAGCATTTT
12,TRBJ1-2,-,-,TRBV29-1,CSVVGGGDGYTF,TGCAGCGTCGTGGGCGGGGGCGATGGCTACACCTTC
13,TRBJ2-5,TRBD1,-,TRBV11-3,CASSGQGQETQYF,TGTGCCAGCAGCGGACAGGGTCAAGAGACCCAGTACTTC
16,TRBJ1-4,-,-,TRBV5-1,CASSLLGATTNEKLFF,TGCGCCAGCAGCTTGTTGGGGGCCACAACTAATGAAAAACTGTTTTTT
14,TRBJ1-1,TRBD1,-,TRBV5-1,CASSIRQGGTEAFF,TGCGCCAGCAGCATCAGACAGGGAGGCACTGAAGCTTTCTTT
16,TRBJ2-1,TRBD1,-,TRBV5-8,CASSIGQASSYNEQFF,TGTGCCAGCAGCATAGGACAGGCCAGCTCCTACAATGAGCAGTTCTTC